Described below is a single T cell receptor beta chain sequence and its context. Clones were sequenced by immunoSEQ multiplex PCR, and TCRdb holds only the in-frame ones, with some missing. The repertoire holds some 110,000 clones, with 85% as singletons. Trimming cost V 5 bases and J 3 bases; bases outside gene matches: 9. The CDR3 extends over 15 amino acids. The germline CDR1 and CDR2 sequences are KGHSH and LQKENI. The sample belongs to a study of blood T cell repertoires in COVID-19. This TCR derives from a man aged 40-55 years with acute or convalescent COVID-19. The chain recombines TRBV18 with TRBJ2-5, with 7 bases identical to TRBD2. The material sequenced was peripheral blood. The CDR3 bases are TGTGCCAGCTCAGAATGGAGCGGGGATGAAGAGACCCAGTACTTC. This sequence encodes CASSEWSGDEETQYF.